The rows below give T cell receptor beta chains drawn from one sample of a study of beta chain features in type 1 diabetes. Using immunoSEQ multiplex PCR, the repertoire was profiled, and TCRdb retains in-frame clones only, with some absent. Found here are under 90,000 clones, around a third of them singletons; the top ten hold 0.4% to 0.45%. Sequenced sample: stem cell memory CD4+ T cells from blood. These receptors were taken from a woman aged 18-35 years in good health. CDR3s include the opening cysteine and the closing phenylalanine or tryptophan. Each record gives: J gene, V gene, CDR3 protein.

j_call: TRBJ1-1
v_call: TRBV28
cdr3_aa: CASGSGGQGSNTEAFF

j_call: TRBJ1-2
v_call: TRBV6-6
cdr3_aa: CASTPDRYGYTF

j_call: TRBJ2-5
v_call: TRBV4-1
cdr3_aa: CASSQPSGRAVETQYF

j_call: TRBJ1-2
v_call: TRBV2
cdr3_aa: CASSAGTGITIGYTF

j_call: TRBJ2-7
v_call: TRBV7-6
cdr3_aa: CASSPTGGTPGEQYF

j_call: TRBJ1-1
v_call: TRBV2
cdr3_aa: CASSLQRVYEAFF

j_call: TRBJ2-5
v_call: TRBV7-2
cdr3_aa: CASSRRTGQETQYF

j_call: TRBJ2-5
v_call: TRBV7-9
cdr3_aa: CASSLVGGWPPEETQYF

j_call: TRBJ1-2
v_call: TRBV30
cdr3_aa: CAWSPTGGYNYGYTF

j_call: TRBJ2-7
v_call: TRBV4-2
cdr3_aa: CASSQAAGQTTYEQYF

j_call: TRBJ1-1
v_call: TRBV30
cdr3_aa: CAWSVPDRPVGAFF

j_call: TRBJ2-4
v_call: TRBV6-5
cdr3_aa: CASSLTGIAKNIQYF

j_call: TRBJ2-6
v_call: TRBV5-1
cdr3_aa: CASSLIQGNGANVLTF

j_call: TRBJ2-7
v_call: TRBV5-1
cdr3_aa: CASSLPGDEQYF

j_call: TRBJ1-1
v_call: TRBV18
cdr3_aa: CASSVPGTTGGEAFF

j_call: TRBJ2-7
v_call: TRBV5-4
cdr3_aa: CASSLSGRANYEQYF

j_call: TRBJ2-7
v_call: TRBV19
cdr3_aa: CASSADRISYEQYF

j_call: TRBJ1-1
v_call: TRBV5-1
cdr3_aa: CASSLDRGIMNTEAFF

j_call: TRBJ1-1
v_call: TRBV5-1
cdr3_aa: CASSLKGEGTEAFF

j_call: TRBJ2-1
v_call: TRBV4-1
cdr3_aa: CASTPDSSFNEQFF

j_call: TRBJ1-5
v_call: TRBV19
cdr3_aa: CASSSQTGSQPQHF

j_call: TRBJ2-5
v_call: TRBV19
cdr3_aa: CASSRGVASGGAVTQYF

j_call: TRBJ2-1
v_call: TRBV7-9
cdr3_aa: CASSSRRIAGVNEQFF

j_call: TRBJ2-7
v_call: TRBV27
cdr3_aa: CASSRVFGYLHEQYF

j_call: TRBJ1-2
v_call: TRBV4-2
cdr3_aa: CASSQGQRLPSDGYTF

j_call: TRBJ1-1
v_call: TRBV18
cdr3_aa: CASSPPGQPNTEAFF

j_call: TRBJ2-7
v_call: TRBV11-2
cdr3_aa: CASSLPGLAGVYEQYF

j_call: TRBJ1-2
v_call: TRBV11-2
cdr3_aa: CASSFLSFIKTGYGYTF

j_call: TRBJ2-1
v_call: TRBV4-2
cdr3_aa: CASSRVGGGSNEQFF

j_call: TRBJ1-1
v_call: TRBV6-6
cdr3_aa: CASRPRTVSEAFF

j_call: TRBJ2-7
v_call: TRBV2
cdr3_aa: CASRNDFGEQYF

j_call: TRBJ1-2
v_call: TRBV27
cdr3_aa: CASRTGGSGYTF

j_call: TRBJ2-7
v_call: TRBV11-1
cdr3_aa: CASSLVGTGAYEQYF

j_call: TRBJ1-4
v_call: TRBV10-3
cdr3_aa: CATRGGGEEKLFF

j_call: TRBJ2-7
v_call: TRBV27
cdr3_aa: CASSLSTSGLSYEQYF

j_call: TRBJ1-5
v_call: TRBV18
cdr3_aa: CASSPAGHNQPQHF

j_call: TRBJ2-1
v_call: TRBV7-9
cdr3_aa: CASSIGQSYNEQFF

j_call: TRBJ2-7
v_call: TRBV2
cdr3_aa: CASRAGGSSYEQYF

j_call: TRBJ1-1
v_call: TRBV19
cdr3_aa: CASTQPLMNTEAFF

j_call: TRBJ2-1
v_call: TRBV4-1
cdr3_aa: CASGRTSGRVEQFF

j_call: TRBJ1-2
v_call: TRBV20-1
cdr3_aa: CSVAQGYGYTF

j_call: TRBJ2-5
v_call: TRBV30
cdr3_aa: CAWSSGQGASETQYF

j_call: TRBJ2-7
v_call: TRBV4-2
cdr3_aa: CASSQDITSGPYEQYF